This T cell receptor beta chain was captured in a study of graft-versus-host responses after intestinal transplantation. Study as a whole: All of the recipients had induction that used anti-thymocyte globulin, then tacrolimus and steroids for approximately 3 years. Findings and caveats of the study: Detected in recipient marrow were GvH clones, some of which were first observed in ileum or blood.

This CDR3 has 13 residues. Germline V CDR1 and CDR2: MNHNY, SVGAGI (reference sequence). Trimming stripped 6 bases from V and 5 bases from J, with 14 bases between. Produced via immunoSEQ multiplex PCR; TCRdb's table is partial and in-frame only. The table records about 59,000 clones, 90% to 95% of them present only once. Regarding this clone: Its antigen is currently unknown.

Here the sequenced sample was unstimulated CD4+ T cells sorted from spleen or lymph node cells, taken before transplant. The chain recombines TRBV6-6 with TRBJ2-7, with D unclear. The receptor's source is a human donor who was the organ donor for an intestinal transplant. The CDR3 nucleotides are TGTGCCAGCAGCCCCCAGGCCCCTCACGAGCAGTACTTC. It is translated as CASSPQAPHEQYF.